The source of this T cell receptor beta chain is a study of blood T cells in healthy people across ages. The CDR3 has 12 amino acids. The germline V gene has CDR1 SGHKS and CDR2 YYEKEE (reference sequence). Trimming pared 1 base from V and 6 bases from J, leaving 7 bases between. For this clonotype: Its antigen is unknown.

Study-level points and caveats: Per-million-T-cell TCR beta diversity fell roughly linearly with age.

For the second PCR, which ran for 7 to 11 cycles, a sample-barcoded 5' primer and a J-beta primer mix were used. With 12 random nucleotides, a template-switch adaptor tagged each individual cDNA molecule. TCRdb used MiXCR to reprocess the 5' RACE reads, holding one entry per CDR3 protein. There are about 1.6 million distinct CDR3 sequences in the sample; 30% to 40% occur only once, and over 9% lies in the top ten. V is TRBV5-5 and J is TRBJ1-2, with D unresolved. The origin of this receptor is a woman younger than 45 in good health. Sequences were obtained from blood. This CDR3 is CASSLTDHGYTF. CDR3 in DNA: TGTGCCAGCAGCTTGACAGACCATGGCTACACCTTC.